This TCR beta chain was found in a study of blood T cell repertoires in COVID-19. Study in general: From T cells, B-cell-depleted T cells, or PBMCs came the material, which was cDNA or gDNA.

The junction had 1 base not matched to a gene; V was cut back by 6 bases and J by 5 bases. The V gene's germline CDR1 is MNHEY and CDR2 SMNVEV (reference sequence). This CDR3 is 12 amino acids long. Here immunoSEQ multiplex PCR was the method, and the copy in TCRdb shows in-frame clones only, minus some. The profile shows 120,000 to 150,000 clones, roughly 76% of them singletons. Material: peripheral blood. This sequence originates from a human donor with acute or convalescent COVID-19. The donor label of this sample is uncertain. The chain employs TRBV27 and TRBJ1-2, with 9 bases fitting TRBD1. The CDR3 is CASRDRGYGYTF. In DNA, the CDR3 is TGTGCCAGCAGGGACAGGGGATATGGCTACACCTTC.